Listed below are T cell receptor beta chains from one sample, sequenced in a study of beta chain features in type 1 diabetes. Here immunoSEQ multiplex PCR was the method, and the copy in TCRdb shows in-frame clones only, minus some. The profile shows some 200,000 clones, about a tenth of them singletons. The sequenced material came from central memory CD4+ T cells from blood. Receptors originate from a young man in good health. The CDR3 runs from the conserved cysteine through the conserved F or W. A D gene is named only where the DNA matches it firmly. Some rows mark clone size as missing; the rest say once, few, many or name a class of expanded clone.

clone_size: few
d_call: -
j_call: TRBJ1-2
v_call: TRBV30
cdr3_aa: CAWSRDRDYGYTF
cdr3_nt: TGTGCCTGGAGTAGGGACCGGGACTATGGCTACACCTTC

clone_size: few
d_call: TRBD1
j_call: TRBJ2-3
v_call: TRBV15
cdr3_aa: CATSARQGSRDTQYF
cdr3_nt: TGTGCCACCAGCGCCCGACAGGGATCGAGGGATACGCAGTATTTT

clone_size: -
d_call: -
j_call: TRBJ2-3
v_call: TRBV7-3
cdr3_aa: CASSLGLAADTQYF
cdr3_nt: TGTGCCAGCAGCTTAGGGCTAGCCGCAGATACGCAGTATTTT

clone_size: -
d_call: TRBD1
j_call: TRBJ2-1
v_call: TRBV6-6
cdr3_aa: CASTPGDRGYNEQFF
cdr3_nt: TGTGCCAGCACCCCAGGGGACAGGGGTTACAATGAGCAGTTCTTC

clone_size: many
d_call: TRBD2
j_call: TRBJ2-1
v_call: TRBV7-9
cdr3_aa: CASSLALAGTYNEQFF
cdr3_nt: TGTGCCAGCAGCTTAGCCCTAGCGGGAACTTACAATGAGCAGTTCTTC

clone_size: few
d_call: -
j_call: TRBJ2-3
v_call: TRBV29-1
cdr3_aa: CSVEDSSTTQYF
cdr3_nt: TGCAGCGTTGAAGACTCCTCTACTACGCAGTATTTT

clone_size: -
d_call: TRBD2
j_call: TRBJ2-5
v_call: TRBV5-1
cdr3_aa: CASRPGAGGETQYF
cdr3_nt: TGCGCCAGCAGGCCTGGGGCGGGAGGCGAGACCCAGTACTTC

clone_size: -
d_call: -
j_call: TRBJ2-5
v_call: TRBV27
cdr3_aa: CASTNVRDTREETQYF
cdr3_nt: TGTGCCAGCACCAACGTCCGGGACACGCGAGAAGAGACCCAGTACTTC

clone_size: few
d_call: -
j_call: TRBJ2-3
v_call: TRBV2
cdr3_aa: CASSVTDTQYF
cdr3_nt: TGTGCCAGCAGTGTAACAGATACGCAGTATTTT

clone_size: many
d_call: -
j_call: TRBJ2-6
v_call: TRBV30
cdr3_aa: CAWRESSGANVLTF
cdr3_nt: TGTGCCTGGAGGGAGTCCTCTGGGGCCAACGTCCTGACTTTC

clone_size: few
d_call: -
j_call: TRBJ2-3
v_call: TRBV7-9
cdr3_aa: CASSLWSDTQYF
cdr3_nt: TGTGCCAGCAGCTTGTGGTCAGATACGCAGTATTTT

clone_size: -
d_call: -
j_call: TRBJ2-2
v_call: TRBV9
cdr3_aa: CASSVMLSTHTGELFF
cdr3_nt: TGTGCCAGCAGCGTAATGTTGAGTACCCACACCGGGGAGCTGTTTTTT

clone_size: few
d_call: -
j_call: TRBJ2-2
v_call: TRBV7-3
cdr3_aa: CASSPTRGTNTGELFF
cdr3_nt: TGTGCCAGCAGCCCAACCCGGGGAACGAACACCGGGGAGCTGTTTTTT

clone_size: -
d_call: -
j_call: TRBJ2-1
v_call: TRBV7-2
cdr3_aa: CASTTLGGSYEQFF
cdr3_nt: TGTGCCAGCACTACCTTAGGAGGGAGCTATGAGCAGTTCTTC

clone_size: few
d_call: TRBD2
j_call: TRBJ2-1
v_call: TRBV7-9
cdr3_aa: CASSLVGLAGDEQFF
cdr3_nt: TGTGCCAGCAGCTTAGTGGGTCTAGCGGGAGATGAGCAGTTCTTC

clone_size: many
d_call: -
j_call: TRBJ1-1
v_call: TRBV11-1
cdr3_aa: CASSLVVRHPEAFF
cdr3_nt: TGTGCCAGCAGCTTAGTCGTTCGGCACCCTGAAGCTTTCTTT

clone_size: -
d_call: -
j_call: TRBJ1-4
v_call: TRBV5-1
cdr3_aa: CAIRGLFF
cdr3_nt: TGCGCCATCCGAGGACTGTTTTTT

clone_size: few
d_call: -
j_call: TRBJ1-1
v_call: TRBV18
cdr3_aa: CASSPGNRVRGEAFF
cdr3_nt: TGTGCCAGCTCACCGGGGAACAGGGTCCGAGGTGAAGCTTTCTTT

clone_size: -
d_call: TRBD2
j_call: TRBJ2-1
v_call: TRBV28
cdr3_aa: CASIGLATYNEQFF
cdr3_nt: TGTGCCAGCATAGGACTAGCGACCTACAATGAGCAGTTCTTC

clone_size: -
d_call: TRBD2
j_call: TRBJ2-7
v_call: TRBV5-4
cdr3_aa: CASSASSGAGLYEQYF
cdr3_nt: TGTGCCAGCAGCGCCTCTAGCGGGGCCGGCCTCTACGAGCAGTACTTC

clone_size: -
d_call: -
j_call: TRBJ2-2
v_call: TRBV30
cdr3_aa: CAWRRRAYNTGELFF
cdr3_nt: TGTGCCTGGAGGAGGAGGGCATATAACACCGGGGAGCTGTTTTTT

clone_size: few
d_call: -
j_call: TRBJ1-2
v_call: TRBV2
cdr3_aa: CASRLGDYGYTF
cdr3_nt: TGTGCCAGCAGGCTGGGGGACTATGGCTACACCTTC

clone_size: few
d_call: TRBD2
j_call: TRBJ2-3
v_call: TRBV9
cdr3_aa: CASSVGGLAGRTDTQYF
cdr3_nt: TGTGCCAGCAGCGTAGGGGGCCTAGCGGGACGCACAGATACGCAGTATTTT

clone_size: few
d_call: TRBD2
j_call: TRBJ2-1
v_call: TRBV30
cdr3_aa: CAWSITSGSQNEQFF
cdr3_nt: TGTGCCTGGAGTATCACTAGCGGGTCACAAAATGAGCAGTTCTTC

clone_size: -
d_call: -
j_call: TRBJ2-7
v_call: TRBV7-2
cdr3_aa: CASSLSDSYEQYF
cdr3_nt: TGTGCCAGCAGCCTTAGCGACTCCTACGAGCAGTACTTC

clone_size: -
d_call: -
j_call: TRBJ2-5
v_call: TRBV5-1
cdr3_aa: CASSLGVQETQYF
cdr3_nt: TGCGCCAGCAGCTTAGGGGTCCAAGAGACCCAGTACTTC

clone_size: few
d_call: -
j_call: TRBJ2-3
v_call: TRBV2
cdr3_aa: CASSDRERSTDTQYF
cdr3_nt: TGTGCCAGCAGTGATCGAGAGAGGAGCACAGATACGCAGTATTTT

clone_size: -
d_call: -
j_call: TRBJ2-3
v_call: TRBV2
cdr3_aa: CASLDFSTDTQYF
cdr3_nt: TGTGCGTCACTAGATTTCAGCACAGATACGCAGTATTTT

clone_size: -
d_call: -
j_call: TRBJ2-7
v_call: TRBV7-9
cdr3_aa: CASSFQQGPYEQYF
cdr3_nt: TGTGCCAGCAGCTTTCAGCAGGGTCCCTACGAGCAGTACTTC

clone_size: few
d_call: -
j_call: TRBJ2-7
v_call: TRBV5-1
cdr3_aa: CASSPVGSRNEQYF
cdr3_nt: TGCGCCAGCAGCCCCGTTGGAAGTAGGAACGAGCAGTACTTC

clone_size: few
d_call: -
j_call: TRBJ2-7
v_call: TRBV2
cdr3_aa: CASSEAGTFYEQYF
cdr3_nt: TGTGCCAGCAGTGAAGCGGGGACTTTCTACGAGCAGTACTTC

clone_size: -
d_call: -
j_call: TRBJ2-1
v_call: TRBV2
cdr3_aa: CASTYGGGQFF
cdr3_nt: TGTGCCAGCACCTACGGGGGAGGGCAGTTCTTC

clone_size: -
d_call: TRBD2
j_call: TRBJ2-1
v_call: TRBV18
cdr3_aa: CASSTGLANNNEQFF
cdr3_nt: TGTGCCAGCTCAACGGGACTAGCGAACAACAATGAGCAGTTCTTC

clone_size: few
d_call: TRBD2
j_call: TRBJ2-1
v_call: TRBV28
cdr3_aa: CASRTSGRSGSYNEQFF
cdr3_nt: TGTGCCAGCCGGACTAGCGGGAGATCCGGATCCTACAATGAGCAGTTCTTC

clone_size: many
d_call: -
j_call: TRBJ1-3
v_call: TRBV19
cdr3_aa: CASSTSFSSGNTIYF
cdr3_nt: TGTGCCAGTTCGACTAGTTTTAGCTCTGGAAACACCATATATTTT

clone_size: few
d_call: TRBD1
j_call: TRBJ2-6
v_call: TRBV7-2
cdr3_aa: CASSRTGAGANVLTF
cdr3_nt: TGTGCCAGCAGCCGGACAGGGGCTGGGGCCAACGTCCTGACTTTC

clone_size: -
d_call: -
j_call: TRBJ2-1
v_call: TRBV29-1
cdr3_aa: CSARSRVQRSNEQFF
cdr3_nt: TGCAGCGCTCGGAGCAGGGTACAGAGGTCCAATGAGCAGTTCTTC

clone_size: few
d_call: -
j_call: TRBJ2-6
v_call: TRBV29-1
cdr3_aa: CSVYRDPLSGANVLTF
cdr3_nt: TGCAGCGTATACCGGGACCCCTTATCTGGGGCCAACGTCCTGACTTTC

clone_size: few
d_call: -
j_call: TRBJ2-5
v_call: TRBV7-2
cdr3_aa: CASSIRAAETQYF
cdr3_nt: TGTGCCAGCAGCATCCGGGCCGCGGAGACCCAGTACTTC

clone_size: few
d_call: TRBD2
j_call: TRBJ2-7
v_call: TRBV7-2
cdr3_aa: CASRLEAGTYEQYF
cdr3_nt: TGTGCCAGCAGGCTGGAAGCGGGGACCTACGAGCAGTACTTC

clone_size: many
d_call: TRBD1
j_call: TRBJ2-1
v_call: TRBV27
cdr3_aa: CASSATGGNEQFF
cdr3_nt: TGTGCCAGCAGTGCCACAGGGGGCAATGAGCAGTTCTTC

clone_size: few
d_call: -
j_call: TRBJ2-1
v_call: TRBV10-3
cdr3_aa: CAISVGSGEYNEQFF
cdr3_nt: TGTGCCATCAGTGTGGGTAGCGGAGAGTACAATGAGCAGTTCTTC

clone_size: few
d_call: -
j_call: TRBJ2-4
v_call: TRBV30
cdr3_aa: CAWSVGGSVAKNIQYF
cdr3_nt: TGTGCCTGGAGTGTAGGGGGGAGTGTAGCCAAAAACATTCAGTACTTC

clone_size: -
d_call: TRBD2
j_call: TRBJ2-2
v_call: TRBV30
cdr3_aa: CACNLGLAGVGTGELFF
cdr3_nt: TGTGCCTGCAACCTAGGGCTAGCGGGAGTAGGGACCGGGGAGCTGTTTTTT

clone_size: -
d_call: -
j_call: TRBJ2-1
v_call: TRBV29-1
cdr3_aa: CSVEQPSSYNEQFF
cdr3_nt: TGCAGCGTTGAACAACCCAGCTCCTACAATGAGCAGTTCTTC